This TCR beta chain was captured in a study of blood T cells in healthy people across ages. This clonotype has a handful of counts. The CDR3 consists of 16 residues. Germline CDR1 LGHDT, CDR2 YNNKEL (reference sequence). Germline trimming cut 4 bases from V and 3 bases from J; bases unmatched to any gene: 8. A sample-barcoded 5' primer and a J-beta primer mix were used in a second PCR of roughly 6 to 11 cycles. TCRdb recomputed calls from the 5' RACE reads with MiXCR, one row per CDR3 protein. The top ten hold 30% to 45% of the sample, which has hundreds of thousands of distinct CDR3 sequences, roughly 50% seen once.

The chain uses TRBV3-1 and TRBJ1-1; 10 nucleotides match TRBD1. The receptor was derived from a man aged 60 to 75 in good health. Sequencing input: blood. In DNA form, the CDR3 reads TGTGCCAGCAGCCGCCGCCCCGGGACAGGGGACACTGAAGCTTTCTTT. As protein: CASSRRPGTGDTEAFF.